A single sample gave rise to the 9 T cell receptor beta chains below, sequenced in a study of T cells in Graves' hyperthyroidism and ophthalmopathy. TCR beta CDR3 regions were amplified from RNA. The HTBI set primed first-round TCR CDR3 RT-PCR. In TCRdb, the multiplex PCR reads were re-called with MiXCR into one record per CDR3 protein. This table has around 300,000 distinct CDR3 sequences, approximately 15% appearing once. Sequenced sample: blood. The receptors stem from a woman under 40 with Graves' hyperthyroidism.

There are many counts of this clonotype. The chain has TRBV5-1 and TRBJ2-6; the D is unclear. V lost 0 bases and J lost 0, with 10 bases in between. Germline lookup yields CDR1 SGHRS and CDR2 YFSETQ. The CDR3 runs 17 residues. CDR3 coding DNA: TGCGCCAGCAGCTTGGAGCTCGGCAACTCTGGGGCCAACGTCCTGACTTTC. Translated, it gives CASSLELGNSGANVLTF.

This chain links TRBV19 with TRBJ1-2; D gene unclear. The CDR3 consists of 15 residues. Trimming pared 2 bases from V and 8 bases from J, leaving 18 bases between. Looked up from germline, CDR1 is LNHDA and CDR2 is SQIVND (reference sequence). The DNA of the CDR3 is TGTGCCAGTAGTATATCCCGACTAGCTCTGGACGGCTACACCTTC. Protein: CASSISRLALDGYTF.

This clonotype turned up a few times. The V and J genes are TRBV9 and TRBJ2-3; the match to TRBD2 covers 9 bases. CDR1 and CDR2 from the germline V gene are SGDLS and YYNGEE. CDR3 length: 14 amino acids. Losses at the gene ends were 8 bases for V and 3 bases for J; bases not matched to a gene: 7. CDR3 region: CASRATSGTDTQYF. Here the CDR3 DNA reads TGTGCCAGTAGAGCAACTAGCGGGACAGATACGCAGTATTTT.

This chain joins TRBV29-1 and TRBJ2-5; no clear D gene. V lost 5 bases and J lost 2, with 9 bases in between. This CDR3 contains 12 residues. Germline CDR1 and CDR2: SQVTM and ANQGSEA. For the CDR3, the DNA is TGCAGCGTTTTCTCTGGACAAGAGACCCAGTACTTC. This translates into CSVFSGQETQYF.

Only a few counts were recorded for this clonotype. V is TRBV28 and J is TRBJ2-1, with D perhaps matching TRBD2 (6 bases). CDR3 length: 16 residues. Germline V lookup: CDR1 MDHEN, CDR2 SYDVKM. With 5 bases removed from V and 7 bases from J, the gap between germline ends came to 21 bases. The CDR3 reads CASSRRETSLRNEQFF. The CDR3 nucleotides are TGTGCCAGCAGTCGCCGCGAGACTAGTCTGAGAAATGAGCAGTTCTTC.

This chain links TRBV30 with TRBJ1-1, with unresolved D. With 5 bases removed from V and 4 bases from J, the gap between germline ends came to 11 bases. Germline CDR1 GTSNPN, CDR2 SVGIG (reference sequence). This CDR3 region has 12 residues. CDR3 loop: CAWSSVGTEAFF. CDR3 nucleotides: TGTGCCTGGTCATCAGTCGGCACTGAAGCTTTCTTT.

The chain recombines TRBV19 with TRBJ2-6; D is unclear. CDR1 is LNHDA, CDR2 SQIVND, per germline (reference sequence). The CDR3 sequence is 15 residues long. V lost 7 bases and J 2 bases, leaving 12 bases between the germline ends. In DNA form, the CDR3 reads TGTGCCAGTAACCCAATGCGTACTGGGGCCAACGTCCTGACTTTC. Protein sequence: CASNPMRTGANVLTF.

The gene calls are TRBV7-8 and TRBJ2-7; the D is unclear. The germline CDR1 and CDR2 sequences are SGHVS and FQNEAQ. Trimming took off 0 bases at V and 3 bases at J, with 9 bases between the two ends. The CDR3 is 14 residues long. The CDR3 sequence: CASSLASSSYEQYF. The DNA for the CDR3 is TGTGCCAGCAGCTTAGCGTCTTCGAGCTACGAGCAGTACTTC.

At least ten counts were recorded for this clonotype. The chain combines TRBV5-1 with TRBJ2-7; possible D gene TRBD1, 6 bases. The CDR3 has 15 amino acids. Germline V gives CDR1 SGHRS, CDR2 YFSETQ. The V end lost 0 bases, the J end lost 5 bases, and 15 bases lay between the germline ends. CDR3 loop: CASSLVGTTADEQYF. The CDR3 DNA follows: TGCGCCAGCAGCTTGGTTGGGACAACGGCTGACGAGCAGTACTTC.